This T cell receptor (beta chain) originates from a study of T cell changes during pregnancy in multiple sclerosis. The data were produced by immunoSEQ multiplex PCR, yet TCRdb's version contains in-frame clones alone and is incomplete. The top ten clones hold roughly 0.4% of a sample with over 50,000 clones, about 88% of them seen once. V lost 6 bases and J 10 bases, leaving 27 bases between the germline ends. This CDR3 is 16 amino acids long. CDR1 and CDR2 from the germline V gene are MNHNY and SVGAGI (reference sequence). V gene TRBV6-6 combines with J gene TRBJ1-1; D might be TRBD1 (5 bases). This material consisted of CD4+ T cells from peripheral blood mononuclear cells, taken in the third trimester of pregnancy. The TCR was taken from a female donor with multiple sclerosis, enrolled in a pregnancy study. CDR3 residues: CASSRGTYGGGGVAFF. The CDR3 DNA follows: TGTGCCAGCAGCCGAGGGACGTACGGGGGAGGAGGGGTAGCTTTCTTT.